These T cell receptor beta chains were read from a single sample in a study of blood T cell repertoires in COVID-19. Profiled with immunoSEQ multiplex PCR; TCRdb holds only in-frame clones, not every one. Of over 350,000 clones listed, roughly 85% are singletons. Input material: PBMCs or T cells enriched from blood (not recorded which). These receptors all come from a woman aged 18-29 years with acute COVID-19. The CDR3 runs from the conserved cysteine through the conserved F or W. Fields, in order: V gene, D gene, J gene, CDR3 DNA, CDR3 protein. The D gene is left open where the match is weak.

v_gene: TRBV28
d_gene: -
j_gene: TRBJ1-4
CDR3nt: TGTGCCAGCAGGCGAACGCCTAATGAAAAACTGTTTTTT
CDR3aa: CASRRTPNEKLFF

v_gene: TRBV12-3/TRBV12-4
d_gene: -
j_gene: TRBJ1-1
CDR3nt: TGTGCCAGCAGTTCGGGGGGCGTCGCTGAAGCTTTCTTT
CDR3aa: CASSSGGVAEAFF

v_gene: TRBV7-9
d_gene: -
j_gene: TRBJ1-6
CDR3nt: TGTGCCAGCAGCTCAAATAATTCACCCCTCCACTTT
CDR3aa: CASSSNNSPLHF

v_gene: TRBV11-2
d_gene: TRBD1
j_gene: TRBJ1-6
CDR3nt: TGTGCCAGCAGCTCGGACAGGTATTCACCCCTCCACTTT
CDR3aa: CASSSDRYSPLHF

v_gene: TRBV19
d_gene: -
j_gene: TRBJ2-2
CDR3nt: TGTGCCAGTAGTGACAGGGTCGGGAGGGCCGGCACCGGGGAGCTGTTTTTT
CDR3aa: CASSDRVGRAGTGELFF

v_gene: TRBV9
d_gene: -
j_gene: TRBJ2-3
CDR3nt: TGTGCCAGCAGCCCGGGTCCTACAGATACGCAGTATTTT
CDR3aa: CASSPGPTDTQYF

v_gene: TRBV5-4
d_gene: TRBD2
j_gene: TRBJ2-7
CDR3nt: TGTGCCAGCAGCTTGAGGGAGTCGGGACTAGCGGCCTACGAGCAGTACTTC
CDR3aa: CASSLRESGLAAYEQYF

v_gene: TRBV28
d_gene: -
j_gene: TRBJ2-3
CDR3nt: TGTGCCAGCAGCCGCGACAGTCTTAACACAGATACGCAGTATTTT
CDR3aa: CASSRDSLNTDTQYF

v_gene: TRBV4-3
d_gene: TRBD2
j_gene: TRBJ2-1
CDR3nt: TGCGCCAGCAGCCAGTACAGCGGGAGTCTAAATGAGCAGTTCTTC
CDR3aa: CASSQYSGSLNEQFF

v_gene: TRBV4-1
d_gene: TRBD1
j_gene: TRBJ1-2
CDR3nt: TGCGCCAGCAGCCAAGTACAGGGGGCTAGTCCTAAAGGCTACACCTTC
CDR3aa: CASSQVQGASPKGYTF